The clone carrying this T cell receptor beta chain has a handful of counts. Antigen specificity is unknown. Time point: patch test 3, about 24 weeks after DPC sensitization. The treatment was: therapeutic diphenylcyclopropenone sensitization with weekly scalp DPC. The sample originates from a study of human T cells and chemical hapten exposure. TCRdb re-derived calls from the RACE reads in MiXCR, one entry per CDR3 protein. The sample lists 70,000 or so distinct CDR3 sequences; 11% were seen once. The V gene's germline CDR1 is MNHEY and CDR2 SMNVEV (reference sequence). The CDR3 is 14 residues long. Trimming shortened V by 3 bases and J by 7 bases, and 14 bases separated the two germline ends. General study points: Significantly more large CDR3 similarity clusters were formed by expanded TCRs than by controls.

This material consisted of whole blood, taken in connection with sensitization to the hapten diphenylcyclopropenone (DPC). The sequence came from a woman in her forties or fifties with alopecia areata. Some clones in this sample may be carry-over from other donors' samples. The V call is TRBV27, the J call TRBJ2-3, with D perhaps TRBD2 (7 bases). CDR3 coding DNA: TGTGCCAGCAGTTTGGGAGGGGGTCTGAATACGCAGTATTTT. Protein: CASSLGGGLNTQYF.